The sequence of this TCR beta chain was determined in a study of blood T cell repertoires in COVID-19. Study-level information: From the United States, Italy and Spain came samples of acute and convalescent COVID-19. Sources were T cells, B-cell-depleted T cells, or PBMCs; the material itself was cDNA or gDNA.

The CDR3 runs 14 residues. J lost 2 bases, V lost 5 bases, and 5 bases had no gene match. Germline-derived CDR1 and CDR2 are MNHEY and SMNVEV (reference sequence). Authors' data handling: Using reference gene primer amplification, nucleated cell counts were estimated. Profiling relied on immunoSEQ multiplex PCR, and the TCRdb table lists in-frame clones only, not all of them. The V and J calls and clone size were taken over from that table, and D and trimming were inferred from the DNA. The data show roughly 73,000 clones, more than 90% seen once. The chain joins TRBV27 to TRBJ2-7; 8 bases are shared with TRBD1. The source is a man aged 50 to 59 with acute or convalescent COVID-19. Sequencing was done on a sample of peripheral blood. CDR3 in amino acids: CASSVGQGAYEQYF. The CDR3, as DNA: TGTGCCAGCAGTGTAGGACAGGGAGCCTACGAGCAGTACTTC.